These T cell receptor beta chains were read from a single sample in a study of post-analysis software for immune sequencing data. TCRdb used MiXCR to reprocess the PCR reads, holding one entry per CDR3 protein. The sample includes roughly 400,000 distinct CDR3 sequences, approximately 38% of them seen just once. The specimen sequenced was blood. The receptors stem from a girl aged 2-10 years with multiple sclerosis. The CDR3 runs from the conserved cysteine through the conserved F or W. D genes are given only for firm matches. Size is omitted from some rows. Given values are once, few, many or a class for expanded clones.

abundance	v_gene	d_gene	j_gene	CDR3nt	CDR3aa
few	TRBV20-1	TRBD1	TRBJ2-7	TGCAGTGCTAGAGACCCCCAGGGGGCGTCTTACGAGCAGTACTTC	CSARDPQGASYEQYF
NA	TRBV20-1	NA	TRBJ1-2	TGCAGTGCTGTAACATCTGGGCTTAGAAGCTACACCTTC	CSAVTSGLRSYTF
few	TRBV20-1	NA	TRBJ2-7	TGCAGTGCTAGAAAAACAAACAACAGGGAGTGGCCCTACGAGCAGTACTTC	CSARKTNNREWPYEQYF
few	TRBV9	TRBD2	TRBJ2-5	TGTGCCAGCAGCGCCGGACTAGCGGGACCCATCCAAGAGACCCAGTACTTC	CASSAGLAGPIQETQYF
NA	TRBV27	NA	TRBJ2-5	TGTGCCAGCAGTTTAAGCGGGTACTCCTACAATGAGCAGTACTTC	CASSLSGYSYNEQYF
NA	TRBV6-1	NA	TRBJ2-3	TGTGCCAGCCAGAGGGGGAGCACAGGGACGGCAGGGGATACGCAGTATTTT	CASQRGSTGTAGDTQYF
NA	TRBV7-3	NA	TRBJ1-4	TGTGCCAGCAGCTTAAACGGGGGACTTAATGAAAAACTGTTTTTT	CASSLNGGLNEKLFF
few	TRBV28	NA	TRBJ1-2	TGTGCCAGCAGTTTTGACATCTATGGCTACACCTTC	CASSFDIYGYTF
NA	TRBV6-5	NA	TRBJ1-5	TGTGCCAGCAGTTTTTCGTCTGCTGTGGGGTCCCAGCATTTT	CASSFSSAVGSQHF
NA	TRBV7-2	TRBD2	TRBJ2-1	TGTGCCAGTACCACTAGACTAGCGGGAAGGTATGAGCAGTTCTTC	CASTTRLAGRYEQFF
NA	TRBV6-6	NA	TRBJ2-5	TGTACCAGCAGTTACGGGTCAAGGCCAGAGACCCAGTACTTC	CTSSYGSRPETQYF
few	TRBV28	TRBD1	TRBJ2-7	TGTGCCAGCAGTGGACAGGCTCTACACGAGCAGTACTTC	CASSGQALHEQYF
NA	TRBV6-6	NA	TRBJ2-5	TGTGCCAGCAGTTACTCGCGGCTTTTTGGGGAGACCCAGTACTTC	CASSYSRLFGETQYF
few	TRBV15	NA	TRBJ2-1	TGTGCCACCAGCAGCAGACAGGATGGAGAGGAGCAGTTCTTC	CATSSRQDGEEQFF